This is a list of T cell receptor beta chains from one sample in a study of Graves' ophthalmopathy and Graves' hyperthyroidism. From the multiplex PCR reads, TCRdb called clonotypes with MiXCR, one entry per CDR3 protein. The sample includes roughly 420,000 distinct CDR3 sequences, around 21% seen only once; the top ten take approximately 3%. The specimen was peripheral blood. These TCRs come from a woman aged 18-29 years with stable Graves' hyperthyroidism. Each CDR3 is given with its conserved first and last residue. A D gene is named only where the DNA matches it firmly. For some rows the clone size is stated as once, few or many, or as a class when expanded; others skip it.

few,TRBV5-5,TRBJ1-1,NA,CASSLLWAATTEAFF,TGTGCCAGCAGCCTCCTGTGGGCCGCGACCACTGAAGCTTTCTTT
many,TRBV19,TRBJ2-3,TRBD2,CASSILAGGTDTQYF,TGTGCCAGTAGTATCCTAGCGGGAGGGACAGATACGCAGTATTTT
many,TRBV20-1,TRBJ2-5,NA,CSAPGNQETQYF,TGCAGTGCCCCAGGGAACCAAGAGACCCAGTACTTC
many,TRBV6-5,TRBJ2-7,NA,CASRGRDEQYF,TGTGCCAGCAGAGGCAGGGACGAGCAGTACTTC
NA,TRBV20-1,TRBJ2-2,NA,CSADYQGNTGELFF,TGCAGTGCTGATTACCAGGGGAACACCGGGGAGCTGTTTTTT
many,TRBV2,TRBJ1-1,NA,CASSEEGRKSTEAFF,TGTGCCAGCAGTGAGGAGGGTCGGAAGAGCACTGAAGCTTTCTTT
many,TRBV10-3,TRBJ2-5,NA,CAVGRGQGETQYF,TGTGCCGTCGGGAGGGGACAGGGAGAGACCCAGTACTTC
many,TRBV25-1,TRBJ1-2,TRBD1,CASSPGQGAGYTF,TGTGCCAGCAGCCCGGGACAGGGGGCGGGCTACACCTTC
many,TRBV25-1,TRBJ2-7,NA,CASNPAGLYEQYF,TGTGCCAGCAATCCGGCGGGTCTCTACGAGCAGTACTTC
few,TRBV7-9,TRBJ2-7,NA,CASSPQGYAYEQYF,TGTGCCAGCAGCCCCCAGGGATATGCCTACGAGCAGTACTTC
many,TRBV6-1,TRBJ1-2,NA,CASAGYGYTF,TGTGCCAGCGCGGGCTATGGCTACACCTTC
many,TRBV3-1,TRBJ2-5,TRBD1,CASTNGPGGTQYF,TGTGCCAGCACAAACGGGCCAGGGGGGACCCAGTACTTC
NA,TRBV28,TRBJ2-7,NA,CASSFLRRRPQTTDYEQYF,TGTGCCAGCAGTTTCTTAAGGAGGAGACCCCAGACCACGGACTACGAGCAGTACTTC
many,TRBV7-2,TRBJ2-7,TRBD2,CASSLSHRLAGSYEQYF,TGTGCCAGCAGCCTATCACATCGACTAGCGGGCTCCTACGAGCAGTACTTC
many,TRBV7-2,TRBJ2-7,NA,CASSEPDSHRLYEQYF,TGTGCCAGCAGCGAGCCGGACTCACACCGACTCTACGAGCAGTACTTC
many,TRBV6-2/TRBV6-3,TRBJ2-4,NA,CASSYEGAKNIKYF,TGTGCCAGCAGTTACGAGGGCGCCAAAAACATTAAGTACTTC
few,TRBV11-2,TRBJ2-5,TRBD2,CASSPPGLAGRRETQYF,TGTGCCAGCAGCCCCCCGGGACTAGCGGGAAGGAGGGAGACCCAGTACTTC
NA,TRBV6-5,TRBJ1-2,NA,CASSYGRGDRSGYTF,TGTGCCAGCAGTTACGGGAGGGGAGACAGGTCGGGCTACACCTTC
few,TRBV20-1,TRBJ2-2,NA,CSAPRPGTGNTGELFF,TGCAGTGCTCCGAGACCCGGGACCGGCAACACCGGGGAGCTGTTTTTT
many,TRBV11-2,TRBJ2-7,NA,CASSLDRHEQYF,TGTGCCAGCAGCTTAGATCGGCACGAGCAGTACTTC
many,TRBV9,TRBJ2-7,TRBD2,CASSVGLAEYEQYF,TGTGCCAGCAGCGTTGGACTAGCGGAATACGAGCAGTACTTC
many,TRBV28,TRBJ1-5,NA,CASRRGGQPQHF,TGTGCCAGCAGAAGGGGCGGACAGCCCCAGCATTTT
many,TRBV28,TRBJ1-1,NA,CASIESRSTEAFF,TGTGCCAGCATTGAGAGCAGATCCACTGAAGCTTTCTTT
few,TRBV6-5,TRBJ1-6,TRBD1,CASSYAGTGPSPLHF,TGTGCCAGCAGTTACGCCGGGACAGGGCCCTCACCCCTCCACTTT
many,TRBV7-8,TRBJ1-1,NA,CASSSGNPNTEAFF,TGTGCCAGCAGCTCCGGAAATCCGAACACTGAAGCTTTCTTT
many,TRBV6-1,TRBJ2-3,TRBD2,CASRVGLAGGADTQYF,TGTGCCAGCAGAGTGGGACTAGCGGGAGGGGCAGATACGCAGTATTTT